These T cell receptor beta chains were read from a single sample in a study of Graves' ophthalmopathy and Graves' hyperthyroidism. TCRdb passed the multiplex PCR reads through MiXCR, listing each CDR3 protein once. This table holds about 400,000 distinct CDR3 sequences, 15% to 20% found once. Sequenced: peripheral blood. These TCRs come from a woman aged 18 to 35 with Graves' ophthalmopathy. The CDR3 runs from the conserved cysteine through the conserved F or W. The D gene is left open where the match is weak. The size entry is marked missing in some rows and otherwise reads once, few, many or a size class.

size: many
V: TRBV5-1
J: TRBJ2-7
D: TRBD1
CDR3: CASSLEPRTGFEDEQYF
DNA: TGCGCCAGCAGCTTGGAACCCCGGACAGGGTTCGAGGACGAGCAGTACTTC

size: many
V: TRBV25-1
J: TRBJ1-1
D: .
CDR3: CASSERTDTTEAFF
DNA: TGTGCCAGCAGTGAAAGGACAGACACCACTGAAGCTTTCTTT

size: many
V: TRBV4-1
J: TRBJ1-1
D: .
CDR3: CASSGQVGTEAFF
DNA: TGCGCCAGCAGCGGTCAGGTAGGGACTGAAGCTTTCTTT

size: many
V: TRBV18
J: TRBJ2-7
D: TRBD2
CDR3: CASSPEASGDGKGQYF
DNA: TGTGCCAGCTCACCAGAGGCCAGCGGGGATGGGAAAGGGCAGTACTTC

size: many
V: TRBV7-3
J: TRBJ1-1
D: .
CDR3: CASSSQGFNTEAFF
DNA: TGTGCCAGCAGCTCACAGGGATTCAACACTGAAGCTTTCTTT

size: .
V: TRBV11-2
J: TRBJ1-1
D: .
CDR3: CASSLERGGRVAMNTEAFF
DNA: TGTGCCAGCAGCTTAGAAAGGGGGGGAAGGGTGGCGATGAACACTGAAGCTTTCTTT

size: .
V: TRBV11-2
J: TRBJ1-2
D: .
CDR3: CASSLAPPGRYGYTF
DNA: TGTGCCAGCAGCTTGGCCCCCCCGGGACGTTATGGCTACACCTTC

size: .
V: TRBV6-5
J: TRBJ1-2
D: .
CDR3: CASSYLGTPYGYTF
DNA: TGTGCCAGCAGTTACTTGGGGACCCCCTATGGCTACACCTTC

size: many
V: TRBV5-1
J: TRBJ2-7
D: .
CDR3: CASSSGPYEQYF
DNA: TGTGCCAGCAGTAGCGGCCCCTACGAGCAGTACTTC

size: many
V: TRBV5-1
J: TRBJ2-7
D: TRBD1
CDR3: CASNHIPGQGTQQYF
DNA: TGCGCCAGCAACCACATACCGGGACAGGGAACCCAACAGTACTTC

size: many
V: TRBV11-2
J: TRBJ1-2
D: .
CDR3: CASSTRTDGYTF
DNA: TGTGCCAGCAGCACTAGGACAGATGGCTACACCTTC

size: many
V: TRBV11-2
J: TRBJ1-3
D: .
CDR3: CASSPSGGLRTGNTIYF
DNA: TGTGCCAGCAGCCCCTCGGGGGGCCTGCGGACAGGAAACACCATATATTTT

size: many
V: TRBV20-1
J: TRBJ1-1
D: .
CDR3: CSARDPTGNTEAFF
DNA: TGCAGTGCTAGAGACCCGACAGGGAACACTGAAGCTTTCTTT

size: many
V: TRBV9
J: TRBJ1-3
D: .
CDR3: CASSPPGLALNTIYF
DNA: TGTGCCAGCAGCCCTCCGGGACTTGCCCTAAACACCATATATTTT

size: .
V: TRBV7-3
J: TRBJ1-2
D: .
CDR3: CASSLSNSHGYTF
DNA: TGTGCCAGCAGCTTAAGTAATTCTCATGGCTACACCTTC

size: once
V: TRBV28
J: TRBJ1-1
D: .
CDR3: CASSFERGGEAFF
DNA: TGTGCCAGCAGTTTCGAAAGGGGAGGGGAAGCTTTCTTT

size: many
V: TRBV12-3/TRBV12-4
J: TRBJ2-4
D: TRBD2
CDR3: CASRLAEDKNIQYF
DNA: TGTGCGAGCCGACTAGCGGAAGACAAAAACATTCAGTACTTC

size: many
V: TRBV28
J: TRBJ1-2
D: TRBD1
CDR3: CASSLPLQGARGGYTF
DNA: TGTGCCAGCAGTTTACCACTCCAGGGGGCCAGGGGAGGCTACACCTTC

size: .
V: TRBV5-1
J: TRBJ2-5
D: .
CDR3: CASSYGVAQETQYF
DNA: TGCGCCAGCAGCTACGGGGTGGCCCAAGAGACCCAGTACTTC

size: many
V: TRBV28
J: TRBJ1-1
D: .
CDR3: CASNEPLNTEAFF
DNA: TGTGCCAGCAATGAGCCTTTGAACACTGAAGCTTTCTTT

size: many
V: TRBV6-2/TRBV6-3
J: TRBJ2-7
D: TRBD1
CDR3: CASSQTGTGVYEQYF
DNA: TGTGCCAGCAGCCAAACCGGGACAGGGGTTTACGAGCAGTACTTC

size: many
V: TRBV5-1
J: TRBJ2-2
D: .
CDR3: CASSFKGVMNTGELFF
DNA: TGCGCCAGCAGCTTCAAAGGGGTTATGAACACCGGGGAGCTGTTTTTT